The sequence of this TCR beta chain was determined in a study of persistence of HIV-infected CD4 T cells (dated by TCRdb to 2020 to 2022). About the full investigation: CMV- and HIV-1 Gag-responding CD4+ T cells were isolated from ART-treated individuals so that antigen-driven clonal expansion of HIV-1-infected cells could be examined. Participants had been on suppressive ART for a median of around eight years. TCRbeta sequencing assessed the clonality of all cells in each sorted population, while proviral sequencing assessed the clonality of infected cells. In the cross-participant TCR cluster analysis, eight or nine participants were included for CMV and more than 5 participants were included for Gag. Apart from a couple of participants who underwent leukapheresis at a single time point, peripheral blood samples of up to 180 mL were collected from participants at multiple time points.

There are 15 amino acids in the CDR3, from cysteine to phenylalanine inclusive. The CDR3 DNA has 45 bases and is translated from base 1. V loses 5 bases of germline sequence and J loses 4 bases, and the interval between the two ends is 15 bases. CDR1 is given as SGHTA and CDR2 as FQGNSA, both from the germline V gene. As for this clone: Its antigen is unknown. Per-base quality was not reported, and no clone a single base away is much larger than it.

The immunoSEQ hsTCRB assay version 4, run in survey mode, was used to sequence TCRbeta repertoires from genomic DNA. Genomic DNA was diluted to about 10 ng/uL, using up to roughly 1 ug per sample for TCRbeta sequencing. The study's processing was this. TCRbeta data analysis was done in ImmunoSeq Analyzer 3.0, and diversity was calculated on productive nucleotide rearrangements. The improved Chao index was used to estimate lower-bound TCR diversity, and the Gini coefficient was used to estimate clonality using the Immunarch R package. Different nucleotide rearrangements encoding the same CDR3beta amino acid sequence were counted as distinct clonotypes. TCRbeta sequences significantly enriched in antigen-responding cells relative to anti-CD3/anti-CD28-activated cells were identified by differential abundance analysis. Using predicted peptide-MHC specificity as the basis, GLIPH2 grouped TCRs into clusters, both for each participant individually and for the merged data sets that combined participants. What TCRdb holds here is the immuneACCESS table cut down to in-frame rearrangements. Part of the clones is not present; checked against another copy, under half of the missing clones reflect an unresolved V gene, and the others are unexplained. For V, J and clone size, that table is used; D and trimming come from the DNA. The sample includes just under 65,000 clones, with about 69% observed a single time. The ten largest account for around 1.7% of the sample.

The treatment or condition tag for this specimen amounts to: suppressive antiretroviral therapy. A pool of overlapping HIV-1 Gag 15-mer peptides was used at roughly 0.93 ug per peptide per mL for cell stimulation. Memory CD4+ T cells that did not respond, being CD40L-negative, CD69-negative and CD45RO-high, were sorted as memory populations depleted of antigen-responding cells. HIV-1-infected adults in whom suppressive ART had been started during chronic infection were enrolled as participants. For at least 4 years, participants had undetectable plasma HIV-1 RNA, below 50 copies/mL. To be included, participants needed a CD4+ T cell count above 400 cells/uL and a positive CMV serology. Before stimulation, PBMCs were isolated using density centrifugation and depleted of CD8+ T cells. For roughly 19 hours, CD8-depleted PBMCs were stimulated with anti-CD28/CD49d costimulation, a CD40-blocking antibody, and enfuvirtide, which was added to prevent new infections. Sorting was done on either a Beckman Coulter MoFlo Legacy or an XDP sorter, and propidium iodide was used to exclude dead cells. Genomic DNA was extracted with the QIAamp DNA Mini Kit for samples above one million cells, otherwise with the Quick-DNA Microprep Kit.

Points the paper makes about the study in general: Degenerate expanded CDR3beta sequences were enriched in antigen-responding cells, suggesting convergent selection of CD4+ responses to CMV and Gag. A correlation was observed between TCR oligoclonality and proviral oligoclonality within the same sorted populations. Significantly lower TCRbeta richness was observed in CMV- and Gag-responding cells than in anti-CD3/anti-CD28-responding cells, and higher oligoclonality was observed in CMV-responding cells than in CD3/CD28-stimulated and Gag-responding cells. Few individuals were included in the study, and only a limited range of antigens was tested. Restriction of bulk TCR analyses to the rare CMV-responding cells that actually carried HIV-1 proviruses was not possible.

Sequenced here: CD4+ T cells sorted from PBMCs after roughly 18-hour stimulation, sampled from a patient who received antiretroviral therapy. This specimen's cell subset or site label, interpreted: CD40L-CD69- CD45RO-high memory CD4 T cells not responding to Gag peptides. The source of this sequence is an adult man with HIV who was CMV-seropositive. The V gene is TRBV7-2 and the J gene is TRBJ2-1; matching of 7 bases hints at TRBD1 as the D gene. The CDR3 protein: CASSTRQGLYNEQFF. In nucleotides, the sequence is TGTGCCAGCAGCACCCGACAGGGACTTTACAATGAGCAGTTCTTC.